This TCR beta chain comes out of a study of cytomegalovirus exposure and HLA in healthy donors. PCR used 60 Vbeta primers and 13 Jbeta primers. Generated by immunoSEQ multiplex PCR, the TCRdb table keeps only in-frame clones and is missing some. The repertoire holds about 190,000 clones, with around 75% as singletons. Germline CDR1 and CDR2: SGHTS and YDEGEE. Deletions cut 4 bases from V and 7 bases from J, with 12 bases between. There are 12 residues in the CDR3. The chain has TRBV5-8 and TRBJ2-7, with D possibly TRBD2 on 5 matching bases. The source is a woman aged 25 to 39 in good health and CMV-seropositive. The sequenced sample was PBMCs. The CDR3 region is CASSHLPGEQYF. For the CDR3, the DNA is TGTGCCAGCAGCCATCTGCCGGGGGAGCAGTACTTC.